What follows is one TCR beta chain and its context. No antigen is known for it. The data derive from a study of shared clonotypes between healthy human individuals. Points from the study as a whole: Read depth was anticipated to influence clonotype sharing among donors.

An approximately 200 ng quantity of DNA, 30,000 to 35,000 T cell genomes, went into the sorted-subset replicate PCRs. TCRdb's copy holds only in-frame clones and misses some; the assay was immunoSEQ multiplex PCR. The data contain some 1.1 million clones, about 80% of them singletons. Per the germline V gene, CDR1 is LGHNT and CDR2 is FRNRAP. This CDR3 is 18 amino acids long. Trimming cost V 6 bases and J 7 bases; bases outside gene matches: 20. This sequence originates from a man younger than 35 in good health. Some clones in this sample may be carry-over from other donors' samples. The specimen was memory CD4+ T cells from PBMCs. As for subset: CD45RA-negative fraction. The rearrangement uses TRBV12-5 and TRBJ2-1; the match to TRBD2 covers 8 bases. The CDR3 DNA reads TGTGCTAGTGGGAGGGACCGAGCCTTGGCGGGAGGTGGTAATGAGCAGTTCTTC. Its protein product is CASGRDRALAGGGNEQFF.